This T cell receptor beta chain appears in the sequencing data of a study of CD8 T cells in Susac syndrome. V dropped 9 bases and J dropped 4; count of bases not matched to a gene: 10. Germline CDR1 is MNHEY and CDR2 is SMNVEV (reference sequence). The CDR3 runs to 14 residues. This clonotype was observed once. The CD8+ and CD4+ T cells were isolated magnetically using a negative isolation approach, whereas the TEMRA cells were enriched by FACS. The RNA input was roughly 0.45 to 1 ug, and it was reverse transcribed with random hexamers. The authors amplified TCR beta CDR3 across 54 Vbeta and 13 Jbeta using immunoSEQ multiplex PCR. Via MiXCR, TCRdb re-called the immunoSEQ multiplex PCR reads, giving one row per CDR3 protein. The table lists 400,000 to 550,000 distinct CDR3 sequences, approximately 85% of them singletons.

The rearrangement uses TRBV27 and TRBJ1-2; 8 bases map to TRBD1. Sample: CD8+ T cells from PBMCs. The sequence derives from a human donor with multiple sclerosis. CDR3 sequence reads: CASKTGTGPYGYTF. The CDR3 coding sequence is TGTGCCAGTAAAACCGGGACAGGACCCTATGGCTACACCTTC.